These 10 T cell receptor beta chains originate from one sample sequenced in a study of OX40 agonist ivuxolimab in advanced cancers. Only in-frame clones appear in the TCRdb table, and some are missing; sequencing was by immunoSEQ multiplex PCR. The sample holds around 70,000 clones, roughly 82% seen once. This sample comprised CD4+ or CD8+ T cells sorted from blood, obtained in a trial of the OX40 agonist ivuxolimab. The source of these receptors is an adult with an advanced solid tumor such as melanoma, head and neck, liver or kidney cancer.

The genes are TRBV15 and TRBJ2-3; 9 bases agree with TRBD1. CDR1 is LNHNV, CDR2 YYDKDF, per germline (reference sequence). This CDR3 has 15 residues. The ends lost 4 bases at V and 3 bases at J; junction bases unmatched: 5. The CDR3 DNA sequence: TGTGCCACCAGCATCGGACAGGGGCCGACAGATACGCAGTATTTT. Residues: CATSIGQGPTDTQYF.

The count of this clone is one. CDR3 in amino acids: CASSSPGGGWSYTF. The DNA of the CDR3 is TGTGCCAGCAGCTCACCCGGGGGTGGTTGGAGCTACACCTTC. This chain links TRBV7-9 with TRBJ1-2; maybe TRBD1 (5 bases). Trimming took off 4 bases at V and 9 bases at J, with 18 bases between the two ends. This CDR3 has 14 amino acids. Germline V lookup: CDR1 SEHNR, CDR2 FQNEAQ (reference sequence).

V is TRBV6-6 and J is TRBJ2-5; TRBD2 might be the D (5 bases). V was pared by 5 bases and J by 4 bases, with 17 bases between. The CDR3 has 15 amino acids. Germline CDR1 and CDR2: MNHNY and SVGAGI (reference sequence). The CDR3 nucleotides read TGTGCCAGCAGTACCCTTTTACACGGGATAGAGACCCAGTACTTC. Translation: CASSTLLHGIETQYF.

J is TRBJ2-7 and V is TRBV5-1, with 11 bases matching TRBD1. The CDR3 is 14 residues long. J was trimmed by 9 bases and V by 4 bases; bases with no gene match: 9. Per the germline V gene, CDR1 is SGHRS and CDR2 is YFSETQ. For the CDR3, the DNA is TGCGCCAGCAGCCCGGGACAGGGGGGAGGCGCGCAGTACTTC. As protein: CASSPGQGGGAQYF. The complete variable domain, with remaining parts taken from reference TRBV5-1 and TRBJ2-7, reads KAGVTQTPRYLIKTRGQQVTLSCSPISGHRSVSWYQQTPGQGLQFLFEYFSETQRNKGNFPGRFSGRQFSNSRSEMNVSTLELGDSALYLCASSPGQGGGAQYFGPGTRLTVT.

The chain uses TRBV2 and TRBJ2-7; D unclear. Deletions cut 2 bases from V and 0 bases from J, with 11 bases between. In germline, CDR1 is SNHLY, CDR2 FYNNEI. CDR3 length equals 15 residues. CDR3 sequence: CASSESFGYSYEQYF. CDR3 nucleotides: TGTGCCAGCAGTGAATCTTTCGGGTACTCCTACGAGCAGTACTTC.

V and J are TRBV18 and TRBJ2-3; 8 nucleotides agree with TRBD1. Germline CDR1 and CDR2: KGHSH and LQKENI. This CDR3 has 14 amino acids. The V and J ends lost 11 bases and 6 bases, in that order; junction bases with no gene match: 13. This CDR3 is CAGTRTGISDTQYF. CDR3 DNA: TGTGCCGGAACGAGGACAGGGATTAGTGATACGCAGTATTTT.

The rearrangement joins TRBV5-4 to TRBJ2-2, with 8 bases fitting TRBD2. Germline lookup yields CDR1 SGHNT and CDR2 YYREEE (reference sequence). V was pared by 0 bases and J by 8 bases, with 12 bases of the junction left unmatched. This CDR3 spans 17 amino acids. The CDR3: CASSLDPSGGERGELFF. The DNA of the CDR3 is TGTGCCAGCAGCTTGGATCCGAGCGGGGGAGAGCGGGGGGAGCTGTTTTTT.

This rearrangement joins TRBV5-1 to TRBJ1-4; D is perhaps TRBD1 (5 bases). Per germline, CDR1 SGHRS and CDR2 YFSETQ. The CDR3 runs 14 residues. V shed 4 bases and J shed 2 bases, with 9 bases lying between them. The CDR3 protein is CASSPTATNEKLFF. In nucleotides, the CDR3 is TGCGCCAGCAGCCCGACAGCCACTAATGAAAAACTGTTTTTT.

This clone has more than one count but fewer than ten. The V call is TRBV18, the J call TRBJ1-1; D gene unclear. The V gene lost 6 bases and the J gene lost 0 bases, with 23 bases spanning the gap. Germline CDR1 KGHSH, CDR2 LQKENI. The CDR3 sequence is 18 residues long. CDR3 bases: TGTGCCAGCTCCCTGATAGGAGATTCGGACTCATTGAACACTGAAGCTTTCTTT. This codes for CASSLIGDSDSLNTEAFF.

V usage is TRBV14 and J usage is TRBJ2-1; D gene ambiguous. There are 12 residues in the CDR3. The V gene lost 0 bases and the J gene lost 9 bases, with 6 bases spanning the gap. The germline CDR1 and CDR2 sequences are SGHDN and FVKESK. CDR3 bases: TGTGCCAGCAGCCAAGAATTGCGTGAGCAGTTCTTC. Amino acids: CASSQELREQFF.